This T cell receptor (beta chain) was found in a study of T cells in Graves' hyperthyroidism and ophthalmopathy. Amplification of TCR beta CDR3 regions used RNA as the template. During a first-round RT-PCR of the TCR CDR3, the HTBI primer set was used. Each CDR3 protein is one row after TCRdb ran MiXCR on the multiplex PCR reads. The repertoire holds around 490,000 distinct CDR3 sequences, with less than 20% as singletons. In its sample, this clonotype was seen a few times. What it recognizes is unknown. The V gene lost 5 bases and the J gene lost 4 bases, with 14 bases spanning the gap. Germline-derived CDR1 and CDR2 are MNHEY and SVGEGT. The CDR3 extends over 14 amino acids. Findings and caveats of the study: Most clonotypes expanded in thyroid above 0.001 were likewise present in blood.

The chain employs TRBV6-2 or TRBV6-3 and TRBJ1-2; the D gene is possibly TRBD1 (6 bases). The sample consisted of blood. This receptor was identified in a man between 40 and 49 years old with Graves' ophthalmopathy. The CDR3 reads CASSPRGGPYGYTF. The CDR3 DNA reads as TGTGCCAGCAGTCCCCGAGGGGGTCCCTATGGCTACACCTTC.